The 24 T cell receptor beta chains listed next were all sequenced from one sample in a study of long-term antiretroviral therapy in people with HIV. Researchers report immunoSEQ v3.0 was run at survey level. Data came from immunoSEQ multiplex PCR; TCRdb stores just in-frame clones and leaves some out. The sample lists roughly 24,000 clones, roughly 88% occurring once. Specimen: unsorted PBMCs, collected 0.6 years after starting antiretroviral therapy. The receptors originated from a man aged 55-75 years with HIV.

CDR3 residues: CASTQKGTDTQYF. Here the CDR3 DNA reads TGTGCCAGCACTCAGAAGGGCACAGATACGCAGTATTTT. V gene TRBV9 combines with J gene TRBJ2-3; D call uncertain. V shed 6 bases and J shed 1 base, with 9 bases lying between them. This CDR3 is 13 amino acids long. From germline, CDR1 is SGDLS and CDR2 YYNGEE.

The V call is TRBV11-3, the J call TRBJ2-2; no clear D. Between the trimmed V and J ends, which lost 4 bases and 6 bases, there was a span of 12 bases. The CDR3 extends over 14 amino acids. Germline lookup yields CDR1 SGHNT and CDR2 YENEEA. The CDR3 DNA sequence: TGTGCCAGCAGCTCTCTAGGGTGGGCCGGGGAGCTGTTTTTT. Translation gives CASSSLGWAGELFF.

The rearrangement links TRBV27 to TRBJ2-3; the match to TRBD2 covers 9 bases. The CDR3 contains 16 residues. The V and J ends lost 8 bases and 3 bases, in that order; junction bases with no gene match: 12. Germline-derived CDR1 and CDR2 are MNHEY and SMNVEV (reference sequence). CDR3 loop: CASGSRFSGRTDTQYF. The CDR3 bases are TGTGCCAGCGGATCCAGATTTAGCGGGAGAACAGATACGCAGTATTTT.

The V gene is TRBV4-2, the J gene TRBJ2-1; D uncertain. The CDR3 is 17 residues long. The germline V and J ends were trimmed by 3 bases and 0 bases, with 15 bases remaining between them. From germline, CDR1 is LGHNA and CDR2 YNFKEQ. This CDR3 is CASSHLKNGNSYNEQFF. The DNA of the CDR3 is TGTGCCAGCAGCCATTTAAAAAACGGAAACTCCTACAATGAGCAGTTCTTC.

DNA of the CDR3: TGTGCCAGCAGCTCAGAGGTTTGGGCTTTCTTT. Its protein product is CASSSEVWAFF. This chain connects TRBV7-9 to TRBJ1-1, with D hard to call. Germline V gives CDR1 SEHNR, CDR2 FQNEAQ (reference sequence). The CDR3 length is 11 residues. The V and J ends lost 4 bases and 11 bases respectively, with 11 bases between them.

The J gene is TRBJ1-2, the V gene TRBV6-5; 9 positions match TRBD1. CDR3 length equals 14 residues. With V trimmed by 6 bases and J by 4 bases, 6 bases remained unmatched. In germline, CDR1 is MNHEY, CDR2 SVGAGI. The CDR3 region is CASSWGQGTYGYTF. DNA for the CDR3: TGTGCCAGCAGCTGGGGACAGGGTACCTATGGCTACACCTTC.

As to this clone: Since no conserved phenylalanine or tryptophan closes the CDR3, a read error is the likely cause. The limits of the CDR3 on the DNA are not certain, so only TCRdb's listed CDR3 is given. CDR3 region: CASSLKTGRHKV. The chain is built from TRBV4-3 and TRBJ2-6; the D call of TRBD1 is as the table states it, not checked on the DNA. Germline CDR1 and CDR2: LGHNA and YSLEER. The CDR3 spans 12 residues, counting both ends.

The V and J genes are TRBV7-2 and TRBJ2-3, with TRBD1 matching 7 bases. Per the germline V gene, CDR1 is SGHTA and CDR2 is FQGNSA. Trimming cost V 6 bases and J 5 bases; bases outside gene matches: 5. This CDR3 region has 13 residues. The CDR3 is CASRQGQGDTQYF. For the CDR3, the DNA is TGTGCCAGCAGACAGGGGCAGGGAGATACGCAGTATTTT.

J is TRBJ2-5 and V is TRBV5-1; D is ambiguous. The germline gives CDR1 SGHRS, CDR2 YFSETQ. Trimming left V 2 bases short and J 2 bases short, with 10 bases between. There are 14 residues in the CDR3. CDR3 protein: CASSFMIDQETQYF. CDR3 nucleotide sequence: TGCGCCAGCAGCTTTATGATTGATCAAGAGACCCAGTACTTC.

This clone showed up just a few times. This chain links TRBV5-8 with TRBJ1-2; 7 positions agree with TRBD1. The V and J ends lost 2 bases and 5 bases, in that order; junction bases with no gene match: 0. Germline CDR1 reads SGHTS; CDR2 reads YDEGEE. This CDR3 comprises 12 residues. CDR3 nucleotides: TGTGCCAGCAGCTTACAGGGGTATGGCTACACCTTC. As protein: CASSLQGYGYTF. Full variable domain (missing parts from reference TRBV5-8 and TRBJ1-2): EAGVTQSPTHLIKTRGQQATLRCSPISGHTSVYWYQQALGLGLQFLLWYDEGEERNRGNFPPRFSGRQFPNYSSELNVNALELEDSALYLCASSLQGYGYTFGSGTRLTVV.

This clone was observed a single time. J is TRBJ2-3 and V is TRBV5-1; TRBD2 matches 8 bases. CDR3 size: 15 residues. V lost 4 bases to trimming and J lost 2 bases; unmatched junction nucleotides: 6. Germline V gene lookup returns CDR1 SGHRS and CDR2 YFSETQ. CDR3 in DNA: TGCGCCAGCAGCCGTGACGGGGGGGCCACAGATACGCAGTATTTT. Its translation: CASSRDGGATDTQYF. Full variable domain (remainder filled in from reference TRBV5-1 and TRBJ2-3): KAGVTQTPRYLIKTRGQQVTLSCSPISGHRSVSWYQQTPGQGLQFLFEYFSETQRNKGNFPGRFSGRQFSNSRSEMNVSTLELGDSALYLCASSRDGGATDTQYFGPGTRLTVL.

This chain links TRBV5-1 with TRBJ2-2, with 9 bases that match TRBD1. CDR1 and CDR2 (germline): SGHRS, YFSETQ. This CDR3 is built from 17 residues. J gave up 5 bases and V 4 bases, and 12 bases lay outside the gene matches. The CDR3 region is CASSPLGQGIDTGELFF. Here the CDR3 DNA reads TGCGCCAGCAGCCCCCTCGGACAGGGGATCGATACCGGGGAGCTGTTTTTT. Using reference TRBV5-1 and TRBJ2-2 for the parts outside the CDR3, the full variable domain is KAGVTQTPRYLIKTRGQQVTLSCSPISGHRSVSWYQQTPGQGLQFLFEYFSETQRNKGNFPGRFSGRQFSNSRSEMNVSTLELGDSALYLCASSPLGQGIDTGELFFGEGSRLTVL.

CDR3 sequence: CASRLGLGSGEQFF. CDR3 coding DNA: TGTGCAAGTCGCTTAGGGTTGGGGTCAGGGGAGCAGTTCTTC. The chain uses TRBV12-2 and TRBJ2-1; the D call in the table, TRBD1, was not verified against the DNA. TRBV12-2 is a recognized pseudogene. The CDR3 runs to 14 residues.

This rearrangement joins TRBV7-3 to TRBJ2-6; D remains unclear. From germline, CDR1 is SGHTA and CDR2 FQGTGA. The V gene lost 5 bases and the J gene lost 0 bases, with 5 bases spanning the gap. The CDR3 is 14 amino acids. The CDR3: CASSLHSGANVLTF. CDR3 sequence (DNA): TGTGCCAGCAGCCTACACTCTGGGGCCAACGTCCTGACTTTC. The full variable domain, completed using reference TRBV7-3 and TRBJ2-6, is GAGVSQTPSNKVTEKGKYVELRCDPISGHTALYWYRQSLGQGPEFLIYFQGTGAADDSGLPNDRFFAVRPEGSVSTLKIQRTERGDSAVYLCASSLHSGANVLTFGAGSRLTVL.

This chain joins TRBV6-5 and TRBJ1-5; D may be TRBD1 (6 bases). The V end lost 0 bases, the J end lost 5 bases, and 8 bases lay between the germline ends. Germline V gene sequence: CDR1 MNHEY, CDR2 SVGAGI. This CDR3 is built from 14 residues. This chain's CDR3 is CASSYSRGDQPQHF. Here the CDR3 DNA reads TGTGCCAGCAGTTACTCCAGGGGAGATCAGCCCCAGCATTTT.

The chain combines TRBV6-5 with TRBJ2-3; D is unresolved. The CDR3 is 13 amino acids. Trimming stripped 2 bases from V and 2 bases from J, with 5 bases between. Germline V gene data show CDR1 as MNHEY and CDR2 as SVGAGI. The CDR3 region is CASSYRITDTQYF. CDR3 nucleotides: TGTGCCAGCAGTTACAGGATCACAGATACGCAGTATTTT.

The chain links TRBV5-4 to TRBJ1-3; tentative D call: TRBD1 (5 bases). CDR3 size: 17 residues. Trimming stripped 0 bases from V and 0 bases from J, with 13 bases between. Germline CDR1 is SGHNT and CDR2 is YYREEE (reference sequence). CDR3 in DNA: TGTGCCAGCAGCTTGGCCGGGGGATTGAGCTCTGGAAACACCATATATTTT. This codes for CASSLAGGLSSGNTIYF.

The sample holds one count of this clone. The rearrangement links TRBV4-2 to TRBJ2-7, with TRBD2 matching 8 bases. There are 16 residues in the CDR3. After removal of 2 bases from V and 1 base from J, the junction contained 7 bases not matched to a gene. Germline-derived CDR1 and CDR2 are LGHNA and YNFKEQ. The CDR3 nucleotides are TGTGCCAGCAGCCAACAAAGCGGGGGTGCTTCCTACGAGCAGTACTTC. Amino acid sequence: CASSQQSGGASYEQYF.

This chain connects TRBV27 to TRBJ2-1; the D gene is possibly TRBD1 (6 bases). Trimming shortened V by 4 bases and J by 3 bases, and 7 bases separated the two germline ends. This CDR3 is 13 amino acids long. Germline V gene lookup returns CDR1 MNHEY and CDR2 SMNVEV (reference sequence). The DNA for the CDR3 is TGTGCCAGCAGTTGGACAGTCTACAATGAGCAGTTCTTC. Protein: CASSWTVYNEQFF.

The CDR3 coding sequence is TGTGCCAGCAGTCCCTACACCCACACAGATACGCAGTATTTT. Residues: CASSPYTHTDTQYF. The rearrangement joins TRBV9 to TRBJ2-3; D is unclear. From germline, CDR1 is SGDLS and CDR2 YYNGEE. V gave up 5 bases and J gave up 2 bases, with 12 bases separating them. This CDR3 is built from 14 residues.

The V call is TRBV5-1, the J call TRBJ2-5; D is ambiguous. CDR1 and CDR2 (germline): SGHRS, YFSETQ. The CDR3 covers 15 residues. Trimming left V 0 bases short and J 1 base short, with 10 bases between. CDR3 residues: CASSLVGSVQETQYF. Written as DNA, the CDR3 is TGCGCCAGCAGCTTGGTAGGCAGCGTCCAAGAGACCCAGTACTTC. Together with reference TRBV5-1 and TRBJ2-5, the CDR3 gives the full variable domain: KAGVTQTPRYLIKTRGQQVTLSCSPISGHRSVSWYQQTPGQGLQFLFEYFSETQRNKGNFPGRFSGRQFSNSRSEMNVSTLELGDSALYLCASSLVGSVQETQYFGPGTRLLVL.

The chain links TRBV5-1 to TRBJ1-3, with D possibly being TRBD1 (6 bases). This CDR3 is built from 14 residues. Deletions cut 4 bases from V and 1 base from J, with 9 bases between. CDR1 is SGHRS and CDR2 is YFSETQ in the germline V gene. CDR3 sequence reads: CASSPGVSGNTIYF. The CDR3 region has the DNA TGCGCCAGCAGCCCAGGGGTTTCTGGAAACACCATATATTTT.

The chain uses TRBV27 and TRBJ2-7; 9 nucleotides align to TRBD1. Germline trimming cut 7 bases from V and 1 base from J; bases unmatched to any gene: 2. This CDR3 contains 13 residues. Germline V gene sequence: CDR1 MNHEY, CDR2 SMNVEV (reference sequence). The CDR3 DNA is TGTGCCAGCATTGGGACAGGGTCCTACGAGCAGTACTTC. It codes for CASIGTGSYEQYF.

This chain links TRBV10-3 with TRBJ1-5; 9 bases are shared with TRBD1. This CDR3 is built from 13 residues. Per the germline V gene, CDR1 is ENHRY and CDR2 is SYGVKD. J lost 6 bases, V lost 6 bases, and 3 bases had no gene match. The CDR3: CAISRDRAQPQHF. In DNA form, the CDR3 reads TGTGCCATCAGCAGGGACAGGGCTCAGCCCCAGCATTTT.